This note documents a single T cell receptor (beta chain) sequence. The method was immunoSEQ multiplex PCR; TCRdb's version includes in-frame clones alone and lacks a portion of them. The data contain 68,000 or so clones, almost 95% of them singletons. The entry originates in a study of T cell clones after liver transplantation. Study summary: A pre-transplant mixed lymphocyte reaction with TCRbeta sequencing defined graft-donor-reactive clones followed in post-transplant blood.

In germline, CDR1 is SGHTA, CDR2 FQGNSA. V was pared by 3 bases and J by 4 bases, with 0 bases of the junction left unmatched. This CDR3 region has 13 residues. The sample in question was CD4+ T cells from blood, obtained nearly 26 months after liver transplant. V is TRBV7-2 and J is TRBJ1-1, with TRBD1 matching 9 bases. The receptor's source is a human patient who received a liver transplant. Some T cells may be provided by the graft donor. The DNA for the CDR3 is TGTGCCAGCAGCTTGGACAGGGGCACTGAAGCTTTCTTT. Translation: CASSLDRGTEAFF.